These 5 T cell receptor beta chains share one sample of origin, sequenced in a study of blood T cell repertoires in COVID-19. Using immunoSEQ multiplex PCR, the repertoire was profiled, and TCRdb retains in-frame clones only, with some absent. The sample gives some 73,000 clones, less than 75% of which show up once; around 21% is in the top ten. Sequencing input: peripheral blood. These receptors were collected from a man aged 60 to 75 with acute or convalescent COVID-19.

In its sample, this clone was seen a few times. V and J are TRBV21-1 and TRBJ2-7; the table's D call of TRBD2 was not tested on the DNA. TRBV21-1 is termed a pseudogene. The CDR3 runs 13 residues. CDR3 DNA sequence: TGTGCCAGCAGTAGCGGGAGGGCCTACGAGCAGTACTTC. This translates into CASSSGRAYEQYF.

This clone has only a few counts. The CDR3 spells CASSLGQGGNQPQHF. CDR3 coding DNA: TGTGCCAGCAGCCTGGGACAGGGAGGCAATCAGCCCCAGCATTTT. The J gene is TRBJ1-5, the V gene TRBV5-6; the match to TRBD1 covers 9 bases. Germline V lookup: CDR1 SGHDT, CDR2 YYEEEE. This CDR3 has 15 residues. V trimming: 4 bases; J trimming: 2 bases; junction bases outside the gene matches: 4.

The V and J genes are TRBV28 and TRBJ2-7; 10 bases agree with TRBD1. V shed 6 bases, J shed 1 base, and the junction held 3 bases outside the gene matches. The CDR3 is 14 amino acids. CDR1 and CDR2 from the germline V gene are MDHEN and SYDVKM. In nucleotides, the CDR3 is TGTGCCAGCAGACGGGACAGGGGATCCTACGAGCAGTACTTC. Translation: CASRRDRGSYEQYF.

Only one count was recorded for this clone. This rearrangement joins TRBV5-1 to TRBJ2-5; weak D call: TRBD1 (5 bases). Trimming cost V 0 bases and J 5 bases, with 8 bases left between them. CDR3 size: 13 residues. Per the germline V gene, CDR1 is SGHRS and CDR2 is YFSETQ. In nucleotides, the CDR3 is TGCGCCAGCAGCTTGGAGGGGCACGAGACCCAGTACTTC. Protein: CASSLEGHETQYF. Looking up the rest from reference TRBV5-1 and TRBJ2-5 gives the full variable domain: KAGVTQTPRYLIKTRGQQVTLSCSPISGHRSVSWYQQTPGQGLQFLFEYFSETQRNKGNFPGRFSGRQFSNSRSEMNVSTLELGDSALYLCASSLEGHETQYFGPGTRLLVL.

The chain combines TRBV25-1 with TRBJ2-1; perhaps TRBD2 as D (6 bases). The CDR3 is 15 residues long. Per germline, CDR1 MGHDK and CDR2 SYGVNS. Trimming shortened V by 10 bases and J by 6 bases, and 22 bases separated the two germline ends. The CDR3 is CATRSQAGRVNEQFF. CDR3 sequence (DNA): TGTGCCACCCGCTCTCAGGCGGGAAGGGTCAATGAGCAGTTCTTC.